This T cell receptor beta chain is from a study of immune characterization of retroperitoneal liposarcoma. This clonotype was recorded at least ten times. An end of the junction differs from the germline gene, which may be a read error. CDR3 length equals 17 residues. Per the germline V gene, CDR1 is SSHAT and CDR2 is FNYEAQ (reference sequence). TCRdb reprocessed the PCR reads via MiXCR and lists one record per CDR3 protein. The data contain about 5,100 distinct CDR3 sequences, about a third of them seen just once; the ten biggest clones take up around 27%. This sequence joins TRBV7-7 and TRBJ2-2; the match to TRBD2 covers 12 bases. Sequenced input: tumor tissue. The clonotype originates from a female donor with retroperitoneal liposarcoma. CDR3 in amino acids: CASSLEPGLAGTGELFF. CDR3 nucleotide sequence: TGTGCTAGCAGCTTAGAACCGGGACTAGCGGGCACCGGGGAGCTGTTTTTT.